These 20 T cell receptor beta chains were all obtained from the same sample, sequenced in a study of shared clonotypes between healthy human individuals. Profiling relied on immunoSEQ multiplex PCR, and the TCRdb table lists in-frame clones only, not all of them. The sample contains about 380,000 clones, around 96% of which appear only once. Sequencing was done on a sample of memory CD8+ T cells sorted from blood. This sample's subset: CD45RO+ cells pooled with CCR7-negative TemRA cells. These receptor sequences come from a man between 25 and 39 years old in good health.

The rearrangement uses TRBV28 and TRBJ1-1; D is ambiguous. V was shortened by 1 base and J by 1 base, with 19 bases between the two germline ends. CDR1 and CDR2 from the germline V gene are MDHEN and SYDVKM. This CDR3 spans 18 amino acids. Here the CDR3 DNA reads TGTGCCAGCAGTTTATCCTTCGGCAGGAAAGGGTCGAACACTGAAGCTTTCTTT. Translation: CASSLSFGRKGSNTEAFF.

The chain carries TRBV10-2 and TRBJ1-2; 8 bases fit TRBD1. V lost 4 bases, J lost 8 bases, and 6 bases stayed unmatched. The CDR3 contains 13 residues. From germline, CDR1 is WSHSY and CDR2 SAAADI. The chain's CDR3 is CASSGVTGVGYTF. In DNA, the CDR3 is TGCGCCAGCAGTGGTGTGACAGGGGTGGGCTACACCTTC.

The V and J genes are TRBV28 and TRBJ1-5, with D perhaps TRBD1 (5 bases). V was shortened by 6 bases and J by 11 bases, with 8 bases between the two germline ends. The germline gives CDR1 MDHEN, CDR2 SYDVKM. This CDR3 has 10 residues. This CDR3 is CASRGVAQHF. The CDR3 DNA is TGTGCCAGCAGGGGGGTAGCCCAGCATTTT.

In its sample, this clone was seen a few times. This chain links TRBV30 with TRBJ2-7; possible D gene TRBD1, 6 bases. Germline-derived CDR1 and CDR2 are GTSNPN and SVGIG (reference sequence). V lost 0 bases, J lost 6 bases, and 6 bases lay in between. CDR3 length: 11 residues. CDR3 DNA sequence: TGTGCCTGGAGTGTACAGGGCGAGCAGTACTTC. This encodes CAWSVQGEQYF.

This chain joins TRBV7-8 and TRBJ2-5; 13 nucleotides align to TRBD2. Germline assignment: CDR1 SGHVS and CDR2 FQNEAQ. The V and J ends lost 9 bases and 6 bases, in that order; junction bases with no gene match: 7. CDR3 length: 14 amino acids. CDR3 bases: TGTGCCAGTCAACTAGCGGGAGGGGGGAAGACCCAGTACTTC. The encoded protein is CASQLAGGGKTQYF.

J is TRBJ1-2 and V is TRBV11-1; 8 positions agree with TRBD1. Trimming at V came to 0 bases and at J to 4 bases, leaving 1 base not matched to a gene. Per the germline V gene, CDR1 is SGHAT and CDR2 is FQDESV (reference sequence). The CDR3 is 14 residues long. The CDR3 DNA is TGTGCCAGCAGCTTAGCTGACAGGGGCTATGGCTACACCTTC. Encoded protein: CASSLADRGYGYTF.

J is TRBJ2-7 and V is TRBV11-2; a possible D gene is TRBD2 (6 bases). Germline V CDR1 and CDR2: SGHAT, FQNNGV. CDR3 length: 13 residues. Trimming took 5 bases from V and 2 from J, leaving 10 bases between them. DNA of the CDR3: TGTGCCAGCAGCCACGGAGGGGCCTACGAGCAGTACTTC. Amino acids: CASSHGGAYEQYF.

This chain connects TRBV6-1 to TRBJ2-5; the D is unclear. Trimming removed 5 bases from V and 2 bases from J, with 15 bases in between. CDR1 and CDR2 (germline): MNHNS, SASEGT. The CDR3 is made up of 15 amino acids. In DNA form, the CDR3 reads TGTGCCAGCAGTCGCCAGCCAATTTCTCAAGAGACCCAGTACTTC. The encoded protein is CASSRQPISQETQYF.

The chain carries TRBV7-9 and TRBJ2-3; D ambiguous. Germline V CDR1 and CDR2: SEHNR, FQNEAQ (reference sequence). The CDR3 runs to 13 residues. The V end lost 11 bases, the J end lost 1 base, and 13 bases lay between the germline ends. The CDR3 DNA sequence: TGTGCCGTCCGGTATTCGGGCACAGATACGCAGTATTTT. It is translated as CAVRYSGTDTQYF. Full variable domain (missing parts from reference TRBV7-9 and TRBJ2-3): DTGVSQNPRHKITKRGQNVTFRCDPISEHNRLYWYRQTLGQGPEFLTYFQNEAQLEKSRLLSDRFSAERPKGSFSTLEIQRTEQGDSAMYLCAVRYSGTDTQYFGPGTRLTVL.

This clone was detected only once. The chain combines TRBV29-1 with TRBJ1-2; TRBD1 is a possible D gene (6 bases). The CDR3 extends over 12 amino acids. Trimming shortened V by 4 bases and J by 4 bases, and 10 bases separated the two germline ends. Per the germline V gene, CDR1 is SQVTM and CDR2 is ANQGSEA. CDR3 loop: CSVAGAFYGYTF. CDR3 nucleotide sequence: TGCAGCGTTGCAGGGGCGTTCTATGGCTACACCTTC. Using reference TRBV29-1 and TRBJ1-2 for the parts outside the CDR3, the full variable domain is SAVISQKPSRDICQRGTSLTIQCQVDSQVTMMFWYRQQPGQSLTLIATANQGSEATYESGFVIDKFPISRPNLTFSTLTVSNMSPEDSSIYLCSVAGAFYGYTFGSGTRLTVV.

The rearrangement links TRBV5-1 to TRBJ1-1, with 10 bases aligning to TRBD1. Germline-derived CDR1 and CDR2 are SGHRS and YFSETQ. The junction had 13 bases not matched to a gene; V was cut back by 4 bases and J by 10 bases. The CDR3 contains 15 residues. CDR3 region: CASSPSGTGAISAFF. For the CDR3, the DNA is TGCGCCAGCAGCCCGTCGGGGACAGGGGCGATATCAGCTTTCTTT.

The chain combines TRBV7-9 with TRBJ2-7; TRBD2 agrees at 7 bases. Per the germline V gene, CDR1 is SEHNR and CDR2 is FQNEAQ (reference sequence). V was pared by 5 bases and J by 2 bases, with 12 bases of the junction left unmatched. CDR3 length equals 16 residues. CDR3 DNA: TGTGCCAGCAGCCCATGGAGCGGGGTATCTACCTACGAGCAGTACTTC. Translated, it gives CASSPWSGVSTYEQYF. Full variable domain (rest looked up from reference TRBV7-9 and TRBJ2-7): DTGVSQNPRHKITKRGQNVTFRCDPISEHNRLYWYRQTLGQGPEFLTYFQNEAQLEKSRLLSDRFSAERPKGSFSTLEIQRTEQGDSAMYLCASSPWSGVSTYEQYFGPGTRLTVT.

This sequence joins TRBV30 and TRBJ1-1, with 7 bases aligning to TRBD1. This CDR3 contains 16 residues. CDR1 is GTSNPN and CDR2 is SVGIG in the germline V gene (reference sequence). V gave up 3 bases and J gave up 3 bases; unmatched junction bases: 13. CDR3 DNA sequence: TGTGCCTGGAGGGAAAGGGGGCAGGTGCGGGACACTGAAGCTTTCTTT. Its translation is CAWRERGQVRDTEAFF.

The chain carries TRBV19 and TRBJ2-3; the D gene is possibly TRBD1 (6 bases). The germline V and J ends were trimmed by 3 bases and 3 bases, with 13 bases remaining between them. The CDR3 has 15 amino acids. Germline V gene sequence: CDR1 LNHDA, CDR2 SQIVND (reference sequence). The CDR3 reads CASSIKLQGTDTQYF. The CDR3 nucleotides are TGTGCCAGTAGTATCAAGTTACAGGGAACAGATACGCAGTATTTT.

In its sample, this clone was seen once. This rearrangement joins TRBV19 to TRBJ2-3; the match to TRBD2 covers 7 bases. The CDR3 length is 15 residues. Germline V gene lookup returns CDR1 LNHDA and CDR2 SQIVND (reference sequence). The V and J ends lost 5 bases and 3 bases, in that order; junction bases with no gene match: 8. The CDR3 reads CASSREDRVTDTQYF. CDR3 DNA sequence: TGTGCCAGTAGTCGGGAGGATAGAGTAACAGATACGCAGTATTTT.

This chain connects TRBV5-1 to TRBJ2-1, with D perhaps assigned TRBD1 or TRBD2 (5 bases each). The germline V gene has CDR1 SGHRS and CDR2 YFSETQ. CDR3 length equals 15 residues. The germline V and J ends were trimmed by 0 bases and 4 bases, with 11 bases remaining between them. The CDR3 loop reads CASSLEGRSYNEQFF. DNA of the CDR3: TGCGCCAGCAGCTTGGAGGGACGTTCGTACAATGAGCAGTTCTTC.

The rearrangement joins TRBV14 to TRBJ2-2; TRBD2 agrees at 8 bases. Germline V lookup: CDR1 SGHDN, CDR2 FVKESK. V lost 0 bases to trimming and J lost 7 bases; unmatched junction nucleotides: 7. The CDR3 consists of 16 residues. The CDR3 nucleotides are TGTGCCAGCAGCCAAGATCGCGGGGGGAGAGACGGGGAGCTGTTTTTT. Translation: CASSQDRGGRDGELFF.

The CDR3 bases are TGTGCCAGCCGACGAGGGGGGATAGAGGAAAAACTGTTTTTT. Amino acid sequence: CASRRGGIEEKLFF. The genes are TRBV28 and TRBJ1-4, with D perhaps matching TRBD1 (6 bases). Germline assignment: CDR1 MDHEN and CDR2 SYDVKM. Trimming removed 8 bases from V and 8 bases from J, with 18 bases in between. This CDR3 is 14 amino acids long.

The chain has TRBV2 and TRBJ2-7; D uncertain. V shed 3 bases and J shed 3 bases, with 12 bases lying between them. Germline V gene data show CDR1 as SNHLY and CDR2 as FYNNEI. CDR3 length: 14 residues. CDR3 protein: CASSDGQVRYEQYF. CDR3 bases: TGTGCCAGCAGTGATGGGCAGGTCCGCTACGAGCAGTACTTC. Based on the CDR3 plus reference TRBV2 and TRBJ2-7, the full variable domain is EPEVTQTPSHQVTQMGQEVILRCVPISNHLYFYWYRQILGQKVEFLVSFYNNEISEKSEIFDDQFSVERPDGSNFTLKIRSTKLEDSAMYFCASSDGQVRYEQYFGPGTRLTVT.

V gene TRBV2 combines with J gene TRBJ1-2, with TRBD1 matching 10 bases. The CDR3 covers 11 residues. With 6 bases clipped from V and 8 bases from J, the junction kept 0 bases outside the gene matches. Germline CDR1 and CDR2: SNHLY and FYNNEI. The CDR3 DNA reads TGTGCCAGCAGGACAGGGGGCGGCTACACCTTC. It translates to CASRTGGGYTF. The full variable domain, rest sourced from reference TRBV2 and TRBJ1-2, is EPEVTQTPSHQVTQMGQEVILRCVPISNHLYFYWYRQILGQKVEFLVSFYNNEISEKSEIFDDQFSVERPDGSNFTLKIRSTKLEDSAMYFCASRTGGGYTFGSGTRLTVV.